This T cell receptor beta chain was obtained from a study of identical twins (dated by TCRdb to the mid-2010s). Regarding the complete study: To test whether fetal clonotypes persist, the study used deep sequencing on TCR alpha and beta repertoires from monozygotic twins, unrelated adults of various ages, and cord blood. To rule out contamination, the twin experiments were replicated at different times with different library preparation protocols.

Every donor was a healthy Caucasian. Three pairs of female monozygotic twins, all aged 18 to 29 years, were included in the twin cohort. Peripheral blood mononuclear cells were used as the source from which RNA for TCR libraries was isolated. V is pared back by 0 bases and J by 5 bases, with 20 bases lying between the germline termini. CDR1 and CDR2, looked up from the germline V gene (reference sequence), are MNHEY and SMNVEV. The CDR3 measures 18 amino acids from cysteine to phenylalanine. Just the 54-base CDR3 DNA is kept, in frame starting at base 1. Study-level results and caveats: Zero-insertion analyses could be partly confounded by invariant T cells such as MAIT and iNKT, although diverse VJ usage argued against such confounding for most clonotypes. In monozygotic twins, out-of-frame TCR alpha sharing was systematically underestimated by recombination models, although the models agreed with sharing between unrelated individuals. Out-of-frame TCR alpha sequences shared between twins showed an excess of low generation-probability sequences compared with coincidental sharing between unrelated individuals. Fewer insertions were carried by abundant cord blood beta clonotypes, a similar but weaker trend appeared in young adult naive repertoires, and no such trend appeared in memory repertoires. Excess twin sharing in beta out-of-frame sequences was weaker because fewer shared sequences lowered the signal-to-noise ratio. Because the same donors could not be followed over many years, the conclusions depended on cross-sectional statistical analysis.

Libraries were made using 5' RACE. TCRdb lists the instrument as Illumina HiSeq 2000. Template switching introduced a universal primer binding site; the final cDNA contained a unique molecular identifier, enabling accurate counting of TCR cDNA molecules. Specific primers in the conserved constant-segment region were used to synthesize first-strand cDNA for TCR alpha and beta chains. Each cDNA library was double barcoded, with a SMART-Mk sample barcode plus Illumina barcodes, to control for contamination. Two successive PCR steps introduced TruSeq adapter sequences along with Illumina sample barcodes. TCR alpha and beta cDNA libraries were sequenced on the Illumina HiSeq platform with custom primers. Per the source publication's procedure: Unique molecular identifiers were extracted from raw reads with MiGEC, and CDR3 positions were determined with MiXCR. Recombination models were inferred per individual with the repgenHMM and IGoR tools using an EM algorithm. Shared clonotypes were analyzed with the tcR package in R, and sharing was normalized by the product of cloneset sizes. To study raw recombination without the effects of thymic and clonal selection, out-of-frame nonproductive sequences were analyzed. Using fastp at Q25 and MiXCR, TCRdb reprocessed the public reads and kept productive beta chains. For every CDR3 protein sequence, its rows merge into one entry that carries the most common genes and DNA. The V and J calls were not made by the authors but by TCRdb's processing. The sample data list hundreds of thousands of distinct CDR3 sequences, and about 12% of these were observed just once. The top ten constitute around 1.5% of the sample.

This clonotype was counted at least ten times. The antigen it recognizes is unknown. No much larger clonotype is one base removed from it; base qualities were not supplied. These data are also associated with another study on yellow fever vaccine responses in identical twins. The second investigation adds: According to the authors, the vaccine-induced T cell response in identical twins seemed to be partly convergent and partly specific to each individual. Focusing on identical twins, the study followed the T cell clones that responded to the vaccine, and did so with precision.

This TCR was sampled from a young woman in good health. Rearrangement joined TRBV27 to TRBJ1-5; TRBD1 is perhaps the D gene, given 5 matching bases. Sequenced sample: PBMCs. The CDR3 in this case is CASSLSPEDTKSDQPQHF. The bases are TGTGCCAGCAGTTTATCGCCCGAGGACACAAAAAGTGATCAGCCCCAGCATTTT.